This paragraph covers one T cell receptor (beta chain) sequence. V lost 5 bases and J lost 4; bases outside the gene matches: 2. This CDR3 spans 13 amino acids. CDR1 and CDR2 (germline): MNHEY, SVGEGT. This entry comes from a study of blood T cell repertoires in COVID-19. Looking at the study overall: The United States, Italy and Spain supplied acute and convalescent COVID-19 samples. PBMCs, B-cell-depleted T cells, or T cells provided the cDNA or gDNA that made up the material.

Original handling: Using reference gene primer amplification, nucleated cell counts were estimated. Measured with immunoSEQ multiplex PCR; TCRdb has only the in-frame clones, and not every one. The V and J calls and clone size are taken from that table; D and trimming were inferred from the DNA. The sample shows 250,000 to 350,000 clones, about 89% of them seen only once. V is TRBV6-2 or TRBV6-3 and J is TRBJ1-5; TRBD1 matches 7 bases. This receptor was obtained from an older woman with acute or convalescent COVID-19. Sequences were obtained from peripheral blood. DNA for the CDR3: TGTGCCAGCAGTGCGACAGGGAATCAGCCCCAGCATTTT. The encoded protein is CASSATGNQPQHF.